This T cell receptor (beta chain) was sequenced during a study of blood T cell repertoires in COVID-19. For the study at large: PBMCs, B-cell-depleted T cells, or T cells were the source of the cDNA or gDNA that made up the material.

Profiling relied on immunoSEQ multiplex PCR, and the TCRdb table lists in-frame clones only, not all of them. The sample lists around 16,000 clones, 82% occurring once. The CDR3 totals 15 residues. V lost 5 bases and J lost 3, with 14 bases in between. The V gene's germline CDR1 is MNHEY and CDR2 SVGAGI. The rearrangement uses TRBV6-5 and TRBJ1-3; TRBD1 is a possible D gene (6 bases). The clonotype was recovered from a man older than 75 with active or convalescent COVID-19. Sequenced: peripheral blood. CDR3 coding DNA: TGTGCCAGCAGTAACCCGACAGGTGGTGGAAACACCATATATTTT. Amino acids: CASSNPTGGGNTIYF.